This is a list of T cell receptor beta chains from one sample in a study of vaccination effects on CD4 cells after COVID-19. The method was immunoSEQ multiplex PCR; TCRdb's version includes in-frame clones alone and lacks a portion of them. The table has tens of thousands of clones, 65% to 80% seen once. No antigens are known for them. The sequencing used CD4+ T cells from PBMCs cultured with HCoV-NL63 spike peptides, collected before COVID-19 vaccination. The receptors shown here come from a human donor who received a COVID-19 vaccine. Both conserved end residues are part of each CDR3. The D gene is left open where the match is weak. Rows may omit the clone size; those that give it use once, few, many or a size class.

-,TRBJ1-4,TRBV5-4,-,CASSLDPQATNEKLFF,TGTGCCAGCAGCTTGGATCCCCAAGCAACTAATGAAAAACTGTTTTTT
-,TRBJ2-1,TRBV5-1,TRBD1,CASSSGQASYNEQFF,TGCGCCAGCAGCTCGGGACAGGCCTCCTACAATGAGCAGTTCTTC
-,TRBJ2-7,TRBV7-8,TRBD2,CASSSNRGGRGVSSYEQYF,TGTGCCAGCAGCTCAAACCGCGGTGGGCGGGGGGTATCCTCCTACGAGCAGTACTTC
few,TRBJ1-5,TRBV19,TRBD1,CATRIGDSQAYSNQPQHF,TGTGCCACCAGGATAGGGGACAGCCAGGCCTATAGCAATCAGCCCCAGCATTTT
-,TRBJ2-5,TRBV9,-,CASSVAGETQYF,TGTGCCAGCAGCGTAGCTGGGGAGACCCAGTACTTC
-,TRBJ1-3,TRBV19,-,CASSIGGSGNTIYF,TGTGCCAGTAGTATCGGGGGCTCTGGAAACACCATATATTTT
-,TRBJ1-1,TRBV24-1,-,CATSRGTDDEAFF,TGTGCCACCAGTCGGGGGACCGACGATGAAGCTTTCTTT
-,TRBJ1-2,TRBV2,-,CASSVQSAAYGYTF,TGTGCCAGCAGTGTCCAGTCGGCTGCTTATGGCTACACCTTC
-,TRBJ2-2,TRBV10-2,TRBD2,CASTSSGGLTGELFF,TGCGCCAGCACTTCTAGCGGGGGTCTAACCGGGGAGCTGTTTTTT
-,TRBJ1-1,TRBV12-3/TRBV12-4,-,CASMPSGRTEAFF,TGTGCCAGCATGCCCTCAGGACGCACTGAAGCTTTCTTT
few,TRBJ2-2,TRBV18,-,CASSTGNTGELFF,TGTGCCAGCTCGACAGGGAACACCGGGGAGCTGTTTTTT
-,TRBJ2-4,TRBV5-1,-,CASNPGIFGDIQYF,TGCGCCAGCAACCCGGGCATATTTGGAGACATTCAGTACTTC
-,TRBJ2-7,TRBV5-1,-,CASSLEPDSYEQYF,TGCGCCAGCAGCTTGGAGCCAGACTCCTACGAGCAGTACTTC
-,TRBJ2-3,TRBV10-3,-,CAIRSSVGTDTQYF,TGTGCCATCCGCTCCAGCGTCGGCACAGATACGCAGTATTTT
-,TRBJ2-5,TRBV20-1,-,CSASLAGYQETQYF,TGCAGTGCTAGTTTGGCTGGGTACCAAGAGACCCAGTACTTC
-,TRBJ1-3,TRBV5-1,-,CASSEENRNTIYF,TGCGCCAGCAGCGAGGAAAATCGGAACACCATATATTTT
-,TRBJ1-1,TRBV9,-,CASSANHNRDRPEAFF,TGTGCCAGCAGCGCAAACCATAACAGGGATAGGCCTGAAGCTTTCTTT
-,TRBJ1-2,TRBV20-1,-,CSARDNGYTF,TGCAGTGCCCGGGACAACGGCTACACCTTC
-,TRBJ1-5,TRBV19,-,CASSILGQGLSPQHF,TGTGCCAGTAGTATATTGGGGCAGGGTCTCTCCCCCCAGCATTTT
-,TRBJ2-7,TRBV27,TRBD2,CASSFLAGGYYEQYF,TGTGCCAGCAGTTTCCTAGCGGGAGGGTATTACGAGCAGTACTTC
-,TRBJ2-3,TRBV6-1,-,CASSDPPFKTDTQYF,TGTGCCAGCAGTGACCCTCCTTTCAAGACAGATACGCAGTATTTT
-,TRBJ1-1,TRBV3-1/TRBV3-2,TRBD1,CASSPDRGNTEAFF,TGTGCCAGCAGCCCGGACAGGGGGAACACTGAAGCTTTCTTT
-,TRBJ1-2,TRBV12-3/TRBV12-4,-,CASSLRPGDGYTF,TGTGCCAGCAGTCTAAGACCCGGGGATGGCTACACCTTC
-,TRBJ1-3,TRBV28,TRBD1,CASSLYSGRGDGNTIYF,TGTGCCAGCAGTTTATATTCGGGCAGGGGGGACGGAAACACCATATATTTT
few,TRBJ1-5,TRBV19,TRBD1,CASSIVRGGTNQPQHF,TGTGCCAGTAGTATAGTCAGGGGGGGAACCAATCAGCCCCAGCATTTT
-,TRBJ2-1,TRBV24-1,TRBD2,CATGSGTSGNNEQFF,TGTGCCACCGGATCCGGGACTAGCGGGAACAATGAGCAGTTCTTC
many,TRBJ2-2,TRBV11-2,-,CASSPGQSTGELFF,TGTGCCAGCAGCCCTGGACAGTCAACCGGGGAGCTGTTTTTT
-,TRBJ2-3,TRBV5-4,-,CASSLTGRSTDTQYF,TGTGCCAGCAGCTTGACGGGCCGCAGCACAGATACGCAGTATTTT
-,TRBJ2-1,TRBV27,-,CASSLPRTGGVDEQFF,TGTGCCAGCAGTTTACCCCGGACTGGAGGGGTAGATGAGCAGTTCTTC
few,TRBJ1-4,TRBV5-1,TRBD1,CASSDGTVGEKLFF,TGCGCCAGCAGCGACGGGACAGTTGGTGAAAAACTGTTTTTT
-,TRBJ2-7,TRBV20-1,-,CSASLTSSSYEQYF,TGCAGTGCTAGTTTAACTAGTTCTTCCTACGAGCAGTACTTC
-,TRBJ1-5,TRBV2,-,CASRTFAGNQPQHF,TGTGCCAGCAGAACTTTCGCCGGAAATCAGCCCCAGCATTTT
few,TRBJ1-2,TRBV19,TRBD1,CASSTRDSANYGYTF,TGTGCCAGTAGTACCCGGGACAGCGCTAACTATGGCTACACCTTC
few,TRBJ1-2,TRBV18,-,CASSPPSARANYGYTF,TGTGCCAGCTCACCACCGTCGGCGAGAGCTAACTATGGCTACACCTTC
few,TRBJ1-4,TRBV27,TRBD1,CASSQQGFNEKLFF,TGTGCCAGCAGCCAACAGGGGTTTAATGAAAAACTGTTTTTT
-,TRBJ2-1,TRBV15,TRBD2,CATSRERGSYNEQFF,TGTGCCACCAGCAGAGAACGCGGGAGCTACAATGAGCAGTTCTTC
once,TRBJ1-5,TRBV27,TRBD1,CASSNRGQPQHF,TGTGCCAGCAGTAACAGGGGCCAGCCCCAGCATTTT
-,TRBJ2-1,TRBV24-1,-,CATSDGRSSYNEQFF,TGTGCCACCAGTGATGGCCGGAGCTCCTACAATGAGCAGTTCTTC
-,TRBJ2-5,TRBV19,-,CASSGQYQETQYF,TGTGCCAGTAGTGGACAGTACCAAGAGACCCAGTACTTC
few,TRBJ2-7,TRBV4-2,TRBD2,CASSQGRHSGRREQYF,TGTGCCAGCAGCCAAGGAAGACATAGCGGGAGACGTGAGCAGTACTTC
-,TRBJ2-3,TRBV27,-,CASSSFLGGGDSQIDTQYF,TGTGCCAGCAGTTCGTTCCTCGGAGGAGGGGACAGTCAAATAGATACGCAGTATTTT